A selection of T cell receptor beta chains follows, all from one sample in a study of blood T cell repertoires in COVID-19. The assay was immunoSEQ multiplex PCR, and TCRdb's table has in-frame clones only and misses some. The sample records around 29,000 clones, 80% to 90% being singletons. The sample was peripheral blood. Source of these receptors: an elderly woman with COVID-19, enrolled during active disease. The CDR3 runs from the conserved cysteine through the conserved F or W. The D gene is left open where the match is weak. Where a row states a size, it is once, few, many or the class of an expanded clone; other rows omit it.

TGCGCCAGCAGCCCTCGCCTACAGGATTCTGGCGAGACCCAGTACTTC CASSPRLQDSGETQYF TRBV5-1 NA TRBJ2-5 NA
TGTGCCAGCAGTAGACAGGGCTACGAGCAGTACTTC CASSRQGYEQYF TRBV12-3/TRBV12-4 NA TRBJ2-7 TRBD1
TGTGCCAGCTCACCACGGGGGACAGGGCTAGGCTACGAGCAGTACTTC CASSPRGTGLGYEQYF TRBV18 NA TRBJ2-7 TRBD1
TGTGCCACCAGCAGGCGGGGGGCCGGGGATACGCAGTATTTT CATSRRGAGDTQYF TRBV15 NA TRBJ2-3 TRBD2
TGTGCCAGCAGCTTAGACAGCAGGGGGTGGAGTGAGACCCAGTACTTC CASSLDSRGWSETQYF TRBV11-2 NA TRBJ2-5 TRBD1
TGTGCCTGGAGTACAGGGGGCAGAAGTGGCTACACCTTC CAWSTGGRSGYTF TRBV30 NA TRBJ1-2 TRBD1
TGTGCCAGCAGTGGGGGCCAGAACACTGAAGCTTTCTTT CASSGGQNTEAFF TRBV2 NA TRBJ1-1 NA
TGTGCCAGCAGCTTAAAGGACAGGGGCGAGCAGTACTTC CASSLKDRGEQYF TRBV7-2 NA TRBJ2-7 TRBD1
TGTGCCTGCCTAGGGAGGAGGTCGCGTAATTCACCCCTCCACTTT CACLGRRSRNSPLHF TRBV30 NA TRBJ1-6 NA
TGTGCTAGTGGCGACAGGGCCTCGATCACCGGGGAGCTGTTTTTT CASGDRASITGELFF TRBV12-5 NA TRBJ2-2 TRBD1
TGTGCCAGCAGCTTACGCGGGGCGGGGGGACGCACAGATACGCAGTATTTT CASSLRGAGGRTDTQYF TRBV7-9 once TRBJ2-3 TRBD2
TGTGCCAGCAGCGGACAGTATGGAAACACCATATATTTT CASSGQYGNTIYF TRBV6-5 NA TRBJ1-3 NA
TGTGCCAGCAGCCAAGTGTGGGGCACATACGAGCAGTACTTC CASSQVWGTYEQYF TRBV3-1/TRBV3-2 NA TRBJ2-7 NA
TGTGCCAGCAGCTTAAGGGGGGACAGGGCCACCTACGAGCAGTACTTC CASSLRGDRATYEQYF TRBV11-2 NA TRBJ2-7 TRBD1
TGTGCCAGCAGCTTAATCGGGACAGGGGCTGTAGGGGAAAAACTGTTTTTT CASSLIGTGAVGEKLFF TRBV7-2 NA TRBJ1-4 TRBD1
TGTGCCATCAGCCGGGAAACGGGGGCCTACGAGCAGTACTTC CAISRETGAYEQYF TRBV10-3 NA TRBJ2-7 NA
TGTGCCAGCAGTATACAGGGCTTTGAAGCTTTCTTT CASSIQGFEAFF TRBV2 NA TRBJ1-1 NA
TGTGCCAGCAGCCACCCCAGGACTAGCGGGGGTTGGGAGACCCAGTACTTC CASSHPRTSGGWETQYF TRBV7-8 NA TRBJ2-5 TRBD2
TGTGCCAGCAGTTACCCCCAGGGGTTATTGGACAATGAGCAGTTCTTC CASSYPQGLLDNEQFF TRBV6-6 NA TRBJ2-1 NA
TGTGCCAGCAGCCAAGTGGGGGGCACTGAAGCTTTCTTT CASSQVGGTEAFF TRBV3-1/TRBV3-2 NA TRBJ1-1 NA
TGTGCCACCAGCAGAGATGTTGCGGGTAGTGGCTACACCTTC CATSRDVAGSGYTF TRBV15 NA TRBJ1-2 NA
TGCAGCGCCCGGGGTCTAAGGAACACCGGGGAGCTGTTTTTT CSARGLRNTGELFF TRBV29-1 NA TRBJ2-2 NA
TGCGCCAGCAGCCAAGATAATGGTCCCAGGGTCAACTATGGCTACACCTTC CASSQDNGPRVNYGYTF TRBV4-1 NA TRBJ1-2 NA